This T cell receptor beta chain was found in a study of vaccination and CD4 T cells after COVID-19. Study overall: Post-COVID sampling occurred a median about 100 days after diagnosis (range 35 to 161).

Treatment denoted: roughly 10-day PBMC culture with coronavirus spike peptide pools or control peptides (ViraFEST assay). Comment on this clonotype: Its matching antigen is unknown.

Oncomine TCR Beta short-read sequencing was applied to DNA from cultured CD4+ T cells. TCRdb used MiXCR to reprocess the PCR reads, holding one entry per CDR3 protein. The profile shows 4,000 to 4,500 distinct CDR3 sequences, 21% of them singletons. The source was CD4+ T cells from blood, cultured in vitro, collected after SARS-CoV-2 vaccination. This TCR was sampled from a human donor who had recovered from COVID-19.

CDR3 amino acids: CASSRGAGSITDTQYF. Here the CDR3 DNA reads TGTGCCAGCAGTCGGGGGGCGGGGAGTATCACAGATACGCAGTATTTT. The chain employs TRBV6-1 and TRBJ2-3; TRBD2 might be the D (7 bases). V lost 5 bases, J lost 2 bases, and 17 bases lay in between. Germline values: CDR1 MNHNS, CDR2 SASEGT. The CDR3 length is 16 residues.